What follows is one T cell receptor (beta chain) and its context. Its antigen specificity is not known. Base qualities are missing; no much larger clone stands one base away. The cohort comprised some 680 healthy bone marrow donors. Cohort members were all nominally healthy when sampled, although unrecorded immune exposures were likely present. The donor was CMV seronegative and belonged to the group of over 350 seronegative cohort members. A peripheral blood sample was provided by each donor, and peripheral blood mononuclear cells were used for TCR beta sequencing. The Qiagen DNeasy Blood Extraction Kit was used to extract genomic DNA from the blood cell samples. The sample is drawn from a study of cytomegalovirus exposure and HLA in healthy donors (TCRdb year 2017). Concerning the study at large: According to an earlier analysis of 450 to 650 of the donors, about 190 million T cells yielded 120 million or so unique TCR beta sequences and about 300 Gb of sequence data. An early release that covered roughly 600 HLA-typed donors contained approximately 290 gigabases of sequencing data and 75 million to 100 million unique TCR sequences. Donor age, sex, ethnicity and CMV serostatus were compiled together with the repertoire data. In the later analysis, no new phenotypic data were used to find candidate immune exposures; instead, reliance was placed on TCR beta sequences and their occurrence across donors. Typing coverage differed by locus: A, B, C, DRB1 and DQB1 were typed in about 620-630 donors, DQA1 in about 560, DPA1 in around 580, and DPB1 in just under 480. On average, roughly 200,000 unique TCR beta nucleotide sequences were sequenced per donor among 398 genotyped donors of the cohort, with roughly 18% of those sequences being non-productive. A separate validation cohort of approximately 130 different subjects was used in addition to the roughly 640-subject first cohort. High-throughput TCR immunosequencing, statistical association of individual TCRs with disease status, and machine learning were combined to predict cytomegalovirus infection status. The genetic ancestry cluster associated with self-reported Caucasian donors included roughly four fifths of the 300 to 450 genotyped donors. In an earlier analysis of 500 to 650 of the donors, high-throughput TCR beta sequencing was used to judge whether each TCR beta V gene segment behaved as functional or pseudogenic. Class I and class II HLA loci were covered by the typing at four-digit resolution. Every discovery cohort repertoire had been produced on one sequencing platform. The study profiled the T cell repertoires of hundreds of subjects by immunosequencing and related them to cytomegalovirus serostatus. A later genetic analysis used genome-wide SNP genotypes for about 65% of the 666 donors, treating that subset as a discovery cohort. The study was designed to test whether signatures of past pathogen exposure could be identified by cataloging public T cell receptors. About five DR-DQ haplotypes were treated as single units for association and clustering because of strong linkage in the cohort. A later analysis re-examined previously published TCR beta repertoires from several hundred donors and added high-resolution HLA genotyping to investigate patterns of TCR occurrence.

Libraries were prepared through the immunoSEQ multiplex PCR assay. For the multiplex PCR, a mixture combining 60 forward primers for TCR Vbeta segments and 13 reverse primers for TCR Jbeta segments was used. Amplification of the CDR3 region of rearranged TCR beta genes was performed with a multiplex PCR assay on genomic DNA. The Illumina HiSeq System was used to sequence the amplified TCR beta libraries as 87-base-pair reads. In the authors' own workflow: A later analysis counted about 76 million unique TCR beta chains across the 690 or so repertoires, and roughly 11 million of these chains were shared by at least two donors. Raw reads were error-corrected and collapsed into unique sequences with a nearest-neighbor algorithm that merged closely related sequences to remove PCR and sequencing errors. V, D and J gene segments were assigned by aligning CDR3 sequences to IMGT reference sequences. Each retained sequence needed at least a six-nucleotide match to both a V gene segment and a J gene segment. Rearrangements were called productive when the CDR3 lacked stop codons and stayed in frame with V and J; all others were non-productive. CDR3 was defined by IMGT convention, running from the second conserved V-encoded cysteine to the conserved J-encoded phenylalanine. Sequences without an unambiguous match to a single V gene segment were excluded from the earlier analysis of about 600 of the donors. An earlier analysis of several hundred of the donors classified V segments as functional when productive rearrangements were above 56.7% and as segregating when the standard deviation between donors was above 5%. A statistical classification framework was built for diagnosing cytomegalovirus status from the catalog of TCR beta chain sequences. V and J gene assignment, in a later analysis, came from comparing TCR nucleotide sequences with IMGT/GENE-DB human TR gene sequences. Using the TCRdist pipeline, a later analysis assigned CDR3 sequences along with most-parsimonious VDJ recombination scenarios. In a later analysis, each TCR beta chain was defined by its CDR3 amino acid sequence together with its V-gene family, and reads lacking a unique V-gene family were excluded. To address suspected cross-contamination and a sequencing artifact, a later analysis removed a few hundred highly shared, low-generation-probability nucleotide sequences. For each public chain, a later analysis derived a clonal expansion index from normalized ranks of inferred template counts within each repertoire. In a later analysis, generation probabilities were computed with a VDJ recombination model fitted to out-of-frame rearrangements, and the resulting probabilities were checked against IGoR. In a later analysis, TCR-TCR, TCR-HLA and TCR-CMV co-occurrence was scored with hypergeometric tests, and a repertoire-size bias correction was applied to TCR pairs. A later analysis estimated false discovery rates by permuting HLA or CMV assignments 20 times. In a later analysis, co-occurring TCRs were grouped with DBSCAN, and TCRdist sequence similarity was added when clustering was performed within HLA-allele-positive subsets. For co-occurrence clustering, repertoires with fewer than 30,000 or more than 120,000 public chains were excluded, along with roughly 5 repertoires with anomalous nucleotide sharing. Entries here come from immuneACCESS through TCRdb and include only in-frame sequences with V and J called. Some clones fail to appear in such tables; in the studies checked, an unresolved V gene covers under half of the shortfall, and the cause of the remainder is unknown. The V and J calls and clone size come from that table; D and trimming were worked out from the DNA. This sample has about 130,000 clones in its table, and about 79% of those were observed once. The top ten constitute 1.9% of the sample.

The full study reports these points: Because HLA typing was missing for some donors at each locus, association tests included only the typed subset. Correlated functional status among segregating V segments might be attributable to linkage disequilibrium, but an unknown experimental factor could not be ruled out. Most TCR sequences were seen in very few donors, while some public TCRs were found in many individuals. Because counts were too low, about 15 rarely observed V segments, including chromosome 9 orphons, were left out of the earlier analysis of approximately 580 of the donors. The study listed 164 TCR beta chains as associated with cytomegalovirus. In this cohort, only TCR beta chains were sequenced, and detectable features were limited by the absence of alpha or paired-chain data. The only immune exposure information available for the cohort was CMV serostatus. In a later genetic analysis, fewer N-insertions in productive TCRs were reported among donors in an Asian-associated ancestry cluster than the roughly 640-donor mean. In vitro tests confirmed that three of the cytomegalovirus-associated TCR beta chains recognize cytomegalovirus antigens. Assigning TCR associations to individual alleles was difficult when HLA alleles, especially DR and DQ, strongly co-occurred. An earlier analysis of around 500 of the donors showed that most TCR beta V segments appeared in productive rearrangements either about 90% or about 30% of the time, which broadly matched IMGT annotations. The classifier was reported to diagnose cytomegalovirus status with high specificity and sensitivity in both the original and validation cohorts. A cluster of highly shared sequence variants was judged likely to represent a technical artifact of the sequencing pipeline. According to a later analysis, parvovirus B19, influenza, CMV and Epstein-Barr virus appeared linked to several top co-occurrence clusters. Specific HLA alleles were associated with roughly 17,000 TCR beta sequences at a false discovery rate of 0.05 in a later analysis. A further reported finding was that TCR beta sequences accurately predicted the HLA-A and HLA-B alleles for most subjects in the first cohort. The 87-base-pair reads could not distinguish some IMGT-functional V segments, including TRBV6-2 and TRBV6-3, so those segments were excluded. An association between a missense DCLRE1C variant and V-gene and J-gene trimming of TCR beta chains was found in a later genetic analysis and replicated in an independent cohort. The authors suggested that the approach could potentially be extended to other disease states and immunological phenotypes. A later analysis found that most CMV-associated TCR beta chains appeared HLA-restricted, with HLA associations seemingly driven largely by CMV exposure. In a later analysis, TCR association rates were found to vary across HLA loci, with the most associated TCRs seen for DRB1 alleles and the fewest for HLA-C alleles. In a later analysis, HLA-associated TCR beta chains showed more clonal expansion and lower generation probabilities than non-associated chains that were equally common. Roughly uniform sequencing depth across donors was assumed in presence/absence analyses, although this assumption may not hold.

Relative to germline, V is 0 bases shorter and J is 3 bases shorter, with 8 bases between their ends. From a lookup of the germline V gene, CDR1 and CDR2 are SGHDN and FVKESK. The CDR3, cysteine through phenylalanine, is 14 amino acids long. Only the CDR3 part of the read is kept: 42 bases, read in frame from the first base. This receptor was taken from a man in his forties or fifties in good health and CMV-seronegative. Sequencing used PBMCs. This receptor chain uses TRBV14 and TRBJ1-2; too little of a D gene remains to name it. The CDR3 region has the sequence CASSQDHRYYGYTF. The nucleotides are TGTGCCAGCAGCCAAGATCACAGATACTATGGCTACACCTTC.